Each of the 19 T cell receptor beta chains below was sequenced from the same sample in a study of cytomegalovirus exposure and HLA in healthy donors. Primers for the PCR totalled 60 Vbeta and 13 Jbeta. TCRdb's copy holds only in-frame clones and misses some; the assay was immunoSEQ multiplex PCR. The sample consists of approximately 130,000 clones, 76% of them appearing once. The sequenced sample consisted of PBMCs. These receptors all come from a female donor in good health and CMV-seropositive.

The J gene is TRBJ2-1, the V gene TRBV28; no reliable D call. The V end was cut by 7 bases, the J end by 6 bases, with 7 bases between. The CDR3 contains 11 residues. Germline V gene lookup returns CDR1 MDHEN and CDR2 SYDVKM. The CDR3 loop is CASTSSNEQFF. Written as DNA, the CDR3 is TGTGCCAGCACTAGTAGCAATGAGCAGTTCTTC.

The chain recombines TRBV5-1 with TRBJ1-6; no reliable D call. In germline, CDR1 is SGHRS, CDR2 YFSETQ. Trimming left V 1 base short and J 6 bases short, with 11 bases between. The CDR3 consists of 15 residues. Here the CDR3 reads CASSLKEAGNSPLHF. In DNA form, the CDR3 reads TGCGCCAGCAGCTTGAAGGAAGCGGGTAATTCACCCCTCCACTTT.

This clone was seen a single time. The chain couples TRBV5-1 to TRBJ2-5; TRBD2 matches 9 bases. J lost 1 base, V lost 1 base, and 2 bases had no gene match. Germline CDR1 and CDR2: SGHRS and YFSETQ. The CDR3 consists of 15 residues. The CDR3 nucleotides are TGCGCCAGCAGCTTGCAAGCGGGGGGCCAAGAGACCCAGTACTTC. It yields the protein CASSLQAGGQETQYF.

The J gene is TRBJ2-2, the V gene TRBV2; 7 nucleotides match TRBD2. Germline values: CDR1 SNHLY, CDR2 FYNNEI. Trimming removed 6 bases from V and 6 bases from J; junction bases left unmatched: 10. The CDR3 runs to 15 residues. The CDR3 region has the DNA TGTGCCAGCAGCACGCGACTAGCCGGCGCCGGGGAGCTGTTTTTT. Amino acid sequence: CASSTRLAGAGELFF.

This chain uses TRBV4-1 with TRBJ2-2; D is perhaps TRBD1 (6 bases). The germline V gene has CDR1 MGHRA and CDR2 YSYEKL. This CDR3 contains 16 residues. Trimming removed 1 base at V and 0 bases at J, with 9 bases between. The CDR3 region is CASSQGQAANTGELFF. CDR3 coding DNA: TGCGCCAGCAGCCAAGGACAGGCCGCGAACACCGGGGAGCTGTTTTTT.

This clone turned up a few times. The rearrangement uses TRBV6-5 and TRBJ2-1; unclear D gene. The V end lost 3 bases, the J end lost 2 bases, and 5 bases lay between the germline ends. Germline CDR1 is MNHEY and CDR2 is SVGAGI. The CDR3 has 13 amino acids. The CDR3 loop is CASSYTAYNEQFF. Here the CDR3 DNA reads TGTGCCAGCAGTTATACAGCCTACAATGAGCAGTTCTTC.

Only one count was recorded for this clone. The chain uses TRBV4-2 and TRBJ1-1, with a tentative D call TRBD1 (5 bases). V lost 0 bases and J 7 bases, leaving 12 bases between the germline ends. From germline, CDR1 is LGHNA and CDR2 YNFKEQ. This CDR3 spans 14 amino acids. The CDR3 region has the DNA TGTGCCAGCAGCCAAGATAGCGGGGACGTTGAAGCTTTCTTT. This sequence encodes CASSQDSGDVEAFF.

The chain combines TRBV6-1 with TRBJ1-2; 7 bases are shared with TRBD1. Germline V gene lookup returns CDR1 MNHNS and CDR2 SASEGT. This CDR3 has 14 amino acids. V gave up 1 base and J gave up 6 bases; unmatched junction bases: 5. CDR3 nucleotide sequence: TGTGCCAGCAGTGAAGGGGTAGGGGGCGATGGCTACACCTTC. Its protein product is CASSEGVGGDGYTF.

This clone has a handful of counts. V and J are TRBV6-1 and TRBJ2-1; TRBD2 matches 7 bases. Germline-derived CDR1 and CDR2 are MNHNS and SASEGT. The junction had 6 bases not matched to a gene; V was cut back by 3 bases and J by 10 bases. This CDR3 has 13 amino acids. The CDR3 DNA follows: TGTGCCAGCAGTGAGCCTAGCGGTCTAGAGCAGTTCTTC. Amino acid sequence: CASSEPSGLEQFF.

The chain is built from TRBV6-5 and TRBJ1-1, with D maybe TRBD1 (5 bases). Germline lookup yields CDR1 MNHEY and CDR2 SVGAGI. CDR3 length: 15 amino acids. V dropped 3 bases and J dropped 1 base, with 12 bases sitting between them. CDR3 coding DNA: TGTGCCAGCAGTTATTGGGGCGGGAAGAACACTGAAGCTTTCTTT. The encoded protein is CASSYWGGKNTEAFF.

This sequence joins TRBV7-2 and TRBJ1-6; 7 positions match TRBD1. This CDR3 region has 14 residues. V dropped 7 bases and J dropped 6; count of bases not matched to a gene: 6. Germline loops: CDR1 SGHTA, CDR2 FQGNSA. The CDR3 sequence: CASTLTGINSPLHF. DNA of the CDR3: TGTGCCAGCACCCTGACAGGGATTAATTCACCCCTCCACTTT.

This chain connects TRBV5-1 to TRBJ2-1; maybe TRBD1 (6 bases). V shed 0 bases and J shed 1 base, with 8 bases lying between them. This CDR3 has 15 amino acids. Germline CDR1 reads SGHRS; CDR2 reads YFSETQ. CDR3 nucleotides: TGCGCCAGCAGCTTGGAGACAGGATCCTACAATGAGCAGTTCTTC. Translation: CASSLETGSYNEQFF. Variable domain in full (rest from reference TRBV5-1 and TRBJ2-1): KAGVTQTPRYLIKTRGQQVTLSCSPISGHRSVSWYQQTPGQGLQFLFEYFSETQRNKGNFPGRFSGRQFSNSRSEMNVSTLELGDSALYLCASSLETGSYNEQFFGPGTRLTVL.

The chain couples TRBV7-9 to TRBJ1-5, with 7 bases matching TRBD1. V lost 2 bases to trimming and J lost 7 bases; unmatched junction nucleotides: 2. Germline loops: CDR1 SEHNR, CDR2 FQNEAQ (reference sequence). The CDR3 extends over 13 amino acids. The CDR3 nucleotides read TGTGCCAGCAGCTTACAGGGGGAACAGCCCCAGCATTTT. This gives the protein CASSLQGEQPQHF.

This clone has a handful of counts. CDR3 in amino acids: CASSSYRGVGTDTQYF. In DNA form, the CDR3 reads TGTGCCAGCAGCTCCTACAGGGGAGTTGGCACAGATACGCAGTATTTT. The V and J genes are TRBV5-6 and TRBJ2-3, with TRBD1 matching over 7 bases. There are 16 residues in the CDR3. CDR1 SGHDT and CDR2 YYEEEE come from the germline V gene. Losses at the gene ends were 3 bases for V and 1 base for J; bases not matched to a gene: 8.

In its sample, this clone was seen once. The chain links TRBV7-2 to TRBJ1-4; D not certain. CDR1 and CDR2 from the germline V gene are SGHTA and FQGNSA. The CDR3 is made up of 14 amino acids. Trimming removed 5 bases from V and 0 bases from J, with 7 bases in between. The CDR3 nucleotides read TGTGCCAGCAGCCCTCAGGCAACTAATGAAAAACTGTTTTTT. Translating gives CASSPQATNEKLFF.

This chain joins TRBV28 and TRBJ1-1; TRBD1 matches 8 bases. The trim removed 5 bases at V and 4 bases at J, leaving 6 bases unmatched. Germline V gene data show CDR1 as MDHEN and CDR2 as SYDVKM. The CDR3 length is 14 residues. The CDR3 reads CASSTDRATTEAFF. The CDR3 DNA sequence: TGTGCCAGCAGTACGGACAGGGCGACCACTGAAGCTTTCTTT. Full variable domain (outside the CDR3, taken from reference TRBV28 and TRBJ1-1): DVKVTQSSRYLVKRTGEKVFLECVQDMDHENMFWYRQDPGLGLRLIYFSYDVKMKEKGDIPEGYSVSREKKERFSLILESASTNQTSMYLCASSTDRATTEAFFGQGTRLTVV.

This chain joins TRBV19 and TRBJ1-1; 8 bases fit TRBD1. J gave up 0 bases and V 5 bases, and 8 bases lay outside the gene matches. The V gene's germline CDR1 is LNHDA and CDR2 SQIVND (reference sequence). The CDR3 sequence is 16 residues long. The CDR3 region has the DNA TGTGCCAGTAGTTGGGCAGGGGGCGATTTGAACACTGAAGCTTTCTTT. This sequence encodes CASSWAGGDLNTEAFF.

The genes are TRBV30 and TRBJ1-3; maybe TRBD1 (6 bases). The CDR3 sequence is 14 residues long. The V gene's germline CDR1 is GTSNPN and CDR2 SVGIG (reference sequence). V lost 0 bases and J lost 7, with 13 bases in between. The CDR3 is CAWSVGGQGNTIYF. The CDR3 coding sequence is TGTGCCTGGAGTGTAGGTGGTCAGGGGAACACCATATATTTT.

J is TRBJ2-1 and V is TRBV7-9; D is perhaps TRBD1 (6 bases). From germline, CDR1 is SEHNR and CDR2 FQNEAQ (reference sequence). The germline V and J ends were trimmed by 2 bases and 8 bases, with 16 bases remaining between them. This CDR3 contains 15 residues. CDR3 sequence reads: CASSLSQDRYDEQFF. CDR3 DNA: TGTGCCAGCAGCTTATCCCAGGACAGATACGATGAGCAGTTCTTC.